This note documents a single T cell receptor beta chain sequence. What it binds is unknown. TCRdb re-analysed the 5' RACE reads in MiXCR, keeping a single row per CDR3 protein. Of 300,000 to 400,000 distinct CDR3 sequences listed, roughly 8.7% were seen once; the top ten hold under 20%. The data derive from a study of T cells after yellow fever vaccination. Across the whole study: Researchers used SMART-Seq v4 Ultra Low Input to prepare fractions that had low cell numbers.

General study points: Peak timing came faster in the weaker secondary response, day 5 versus 15. Subsequent booster samples again held most clones from primary vaccination (nearly 98% CD4, just under 90% CD8).

Trimming stripped 0 bases from V and 0 bases from J, with 14 bases between. The germline CDR1 and CDR2 sequences are MGHRA and YSYEKL. The CDR3 runs to 18 residues. Sequenced here: PBMCs, sampled on the day of the first yellow fever vaccination. The chain links TRBV4-1 to TRBJ2-2; D not certain. This TCR was sampled from a man aged 18 to 29 who received the YFV17D yellow fever vaccine. CDR3 nucleotides: TGCGCCAGCAGCCAAGATTCGTCAGCAGTTGCGAACACCGGGGAGCTGTTTTTT. Translation gives CASSQDSSAVANTGELFF.